This T cell receptor (beta chain) was sequenced during a study of CD8 T cells in Susac syndrome. The CDR3 runs to 16 residues. With V trimmed by 2 bases and J by 1 base, 2 bases remained unmatched. In germline, CDR1 is MNHEY, CDR2 SVGAGI. Reverse transcription used about 0.5 to 1 ug RNA and random hexamers. TCRdb recomputed calls from the immunoSEQ multiplex PCR reads with MiXCR, one row per CDR3 protein. The table has more than 55,000 distinct CDR3 sequences, over 90% seen once. This TCR derives from a human donor with multiple sclerosis. V gene TRBV6-5 combines with J gene TRBJ2-1, with TRBD2 identical over 10 bases. The sample consisted of CD4+ T cells from PBMCs. CDR3 nucleotide sequence: TGTGCCAGCAGTTACAGCGGGGGGGCATCCTACAATGAGCAGTTCTTC. This sequence encodes CASSYSGGASYNEQFF.